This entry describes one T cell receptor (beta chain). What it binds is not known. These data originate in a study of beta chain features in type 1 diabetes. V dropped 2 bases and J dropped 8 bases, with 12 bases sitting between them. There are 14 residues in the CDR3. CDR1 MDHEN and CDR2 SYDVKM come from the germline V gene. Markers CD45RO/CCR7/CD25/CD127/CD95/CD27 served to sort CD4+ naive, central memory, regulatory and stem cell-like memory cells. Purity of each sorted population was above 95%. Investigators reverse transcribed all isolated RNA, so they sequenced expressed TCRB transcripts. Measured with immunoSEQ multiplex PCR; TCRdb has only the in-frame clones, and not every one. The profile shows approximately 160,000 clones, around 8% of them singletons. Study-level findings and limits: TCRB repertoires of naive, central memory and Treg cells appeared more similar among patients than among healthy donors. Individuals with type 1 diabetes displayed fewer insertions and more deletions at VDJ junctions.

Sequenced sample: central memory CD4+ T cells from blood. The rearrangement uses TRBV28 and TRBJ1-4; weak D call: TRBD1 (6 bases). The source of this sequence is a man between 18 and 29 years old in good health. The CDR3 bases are TGTGCCAGCAGTTTACAGGGGCGGGTCGAAAAACTGTTTTTT. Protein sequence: CASSLQGRVEKLFF.